These 2 T cell receptor beta chains were sequenced from one sample in a study of T cells expressing NK-cell markers. TCRdb re-analyzed the 5' RACE reads; it lists each CDR3 protein once, without DNA. This table holds 350,000 to 500,000 distinct CDR3 sequences. The sequenced sample was blood T cells: a sorted CD56 or NKG2C T cell subset, CD4+ or CD8+ T cells, or bulk PBMC T cells (not recorded which). All receptors derive from a woman aged 18 to 75 in good health.

The CDR3 here is CSVEGPRGGGPADTQYF. J is TRBJ2-3 and V is TRBV29-1; the D call of TRBD1 rests on TCRdb alone, since no DNA is present to check it. CDR1 is SQVTM and CDR2 is ANQGSEA in the germline V gene. The CDR3 has 17 amino acids.

The chain employs TRBV9 and TRBJ2-1; TCRdb outputs TRBD2, but without DNA this stays unchecked. The CDR3 totals 16 residues. Germline lookup yields CDR1 SGDLS and CDR2 YYNGEE. The CDR3 protein is CASSSPPSGDDNEQFF.